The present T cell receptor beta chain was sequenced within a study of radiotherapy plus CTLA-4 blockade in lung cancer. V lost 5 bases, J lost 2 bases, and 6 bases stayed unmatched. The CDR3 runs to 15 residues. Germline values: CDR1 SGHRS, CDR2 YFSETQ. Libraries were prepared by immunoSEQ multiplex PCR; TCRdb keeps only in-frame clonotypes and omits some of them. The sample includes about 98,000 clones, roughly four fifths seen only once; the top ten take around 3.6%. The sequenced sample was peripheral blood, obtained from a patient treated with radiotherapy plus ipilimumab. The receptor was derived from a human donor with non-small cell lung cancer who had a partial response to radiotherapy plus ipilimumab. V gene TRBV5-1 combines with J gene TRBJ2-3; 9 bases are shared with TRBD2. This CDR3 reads CASRYLAGTTDTQYF. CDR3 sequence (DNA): TGCGCCAGCAGATACCTAGCGGGGACCACAGATACGCAGTATTTT. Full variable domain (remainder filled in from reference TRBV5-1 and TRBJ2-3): KAGVTQTPRYLIKTRGQQVTLSCSPISGHRSVSWYQQTPGQGLQFLFEYFSETQRNKGNFPGRFSGRQFSNSRSEMNVSTLELGDSALYLCASRYLAGTTDTQYFGPGTRLTVL.